The 9 T cell receptor beta chains in this list originate from one sample, sequenced in a study of T cell repertoires in cytomegalovirus infection. TCRdb independently ran MiXCR on the reads; one entry per CDR3 protein. Among about 570,000 distinct CDR3 sequences listed, around two fifths were seen once. Antigen specificity for these receptors is unknown. The specimen was cultured PBMCs, collected from culture after CMV antigen stimulation. The receptors here all came from a human donor in good health (CMV status not recorded). Some clones in this sample may be carry-over from other donors' samples.

This rearrangement joins TRBV29-1 to TRBJ1-1, with D hard to call. CDR3 length: 13 amino acids. V was shortened by 0 bases and J by 0 bases, with 5 bases between the two germline ends. In germline, CDR1 is SQVTM, CDR2 ANQGSEA. The CDR3 loop is CSVEDGLNTEAFF. DNA of the CDR3: TGCAGCGTTGAAGACGGTTTGAACACTGAAGCTTTCTTT.

This clonotype was found a few times. The chain links TRBV6-1 to TRBJ1-5; possibly TRBD1 for D (5 bases). Trimming removed 2 bases from V and 6 bases from J, with 11 bases in between. This CDR3 is built from 14 residues. Germline CDR1 and CDR2: MNHNS and SASEGT. CDR3 coding DNA: TGTGCCAGCAGTGAATTGACAGCAAGTCAGCCCCAGCATTTT. This gives the protein CASSELTASQPQHF.

The rearrangement uses TRBV7-2 and TRBJ1-3; 7 bases map to TRBD1. The CDR3 is 15 residues long. V shed 5 bases and J 10 bases; nucleotides not matched to a gene: 14. The V gene's germline CDR1 is SGHTA and CDR2 FQGNSA. CDR3 DNA sequence: TGTGCCAGCAGCCTATTACCCGGACAGGTTGCGACCATATATTTT. Its protein is CASSLLPGQVATIYF.

V usage is TRBV9 and J usage is TRBJ2-3; D is perhaps TRBD2 (5 bases). Trimming cost V 1 base and J 6 bases, with 9 bases left between them. This CDR3 is 13 amino acids long. Germline values: CDR1 SGDLS, CDR2 YYNGEE. The CDR3 DNA sequence: TGTGCCAGCAGCGTAACGGGATTGGATACGCAGTATTTT. Its protein is CASSVTGLDTQYF.

The gene calls are TRBV7-2 and TRBJ1-1; possibly TRBD1 for D (6 bases). In germline, CDR1 is SGHTA, CDR2 FQGNSA. The V end was cut by 4 bases, the J end by 3 bases, with 18 bases between. The CDR3 extends over 16 amino acids. The CDR3 nucleotides read TGTGCCAGCAGCTCGATATTCGGGGGGGCCGACACTGAAGCTTTCTTT. It translates to CASSSIFGGADTEAFF.

This clonotype was detected ten times or more. This rearrangement joins TRBV7-2 to TRBJ2-3, with TRBD2 matching 7 bases. This CDR3 is 16 amino acids long. Germline loops: CDR1 SGHTA, CDR2 FQGNSA. Losses at the gene ends were 0 bases for V and 2 bases for J; bases not matched to a gene: 5. The CDR3 DNA is TGTGCCAGCAGCTTAGCTGGACTAGGGTTCACAGATACGCAGTATTTT. Protein sequence: CASSLAGLGFTDTQYF.

This clonotype has just a few counts. This chain connects TRBV12-3 or TRBV12-4 to TRBJ1-4; 9 bases map to TRBD1. V was pared by 3 bases and J by 7 bases, with 3 bases of the junction left unmatched. This CDR3 is 14 amino acids long. CDR3: CASSLDRGSEKLFF. The CDR3 DNA reads TGTGCCAGCAGTTTGGACAGGGGTAGTGAAAAACTGTTTTTT.

CDR3 sequence: CAISESRGNTIYF. In DNA, the CDR3 is TGTGCCATCAGTGAGTCGAGAGGGAACACCATATATTTT. The chain combines TRBV10-3 with TRBJ1-3; D unclear. Per the germline V gene, CDR1 is ENHRY and CDR2 is SYGVKD. The V gene lost 0 bases and the J gene lost 7 bases, with 7 bases spanning the gap. The CDR3 extends over 13 amino acids.

The chain has TRBV5-6 and TRBJ1-5; the match to TRBD1 covers 7 bases. J was trimmed by 4 bases and V by 2 bases; bases with no gene match: 6. The length of the CDR3 is 15 residues. Germline V gene sequence: CDR1 SGHDT, CDR2 YYEEEE. The CDR3 is CASSFFGTANQPQHF. Written as DNA, the CDR3 is TGTGCCAGCAGCTTTTTCGGGACAGCGAATCAGCCCCAGCATTTT.